This entry describes one T cell receptor beta chain. As processed by the authors: Reference gene primers were amplified, and this amplification served to estimate nucleated cell counts. Libraries were prepared by immunoSEQ multiplex PCR; TCRdb keeps only in-frame clonotypes and omits some of them. V and J calls and clone size are those listed in that table; D and trimming were worked out from the DNA. The sample shows 350,000 to 450,000 clones, approximately 90% of them seen only once. The data belong to a study of blood T cell repertoires in COVID-19. The CDR3 spans 14 residues. The V end was cut by 4 bases, the J end by 1 base, with 11 bases between. Germline assignment: CDR1 SGDLS and CDR2 YYNGEE.

This sequence joins TRBV9 and TRBJ1-1, with D uncertain. The source material was peripheral blood. This receptor was identified in a woman between 35 and 50 years old with COVID-19, enrolled during active disease. The CDR3 bases are TGTGCCAGCAGCACCAGACCAGGGAACACTGAAGCTTTCTTT. Its translation is CASSTRPGNTEAFF.